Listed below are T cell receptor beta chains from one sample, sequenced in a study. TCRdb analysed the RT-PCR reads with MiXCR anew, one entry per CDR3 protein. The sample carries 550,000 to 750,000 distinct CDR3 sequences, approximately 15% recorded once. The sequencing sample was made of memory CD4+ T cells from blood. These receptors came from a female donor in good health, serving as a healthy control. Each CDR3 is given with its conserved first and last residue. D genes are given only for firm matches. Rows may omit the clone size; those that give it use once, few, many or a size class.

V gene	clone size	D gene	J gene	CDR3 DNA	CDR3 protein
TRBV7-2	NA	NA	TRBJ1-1	TGTGCCAGCAGCTCCTCTCGGGGATCGAACACTGAAGCTTTCTTT	CASSSSRGSNTEAFF
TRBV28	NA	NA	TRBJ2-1	TGTGCCAGCAGTCTCCCTAATCAGGGTTGGAATGAGCAGTTCTTC	CASSLPNQGWNEQFF
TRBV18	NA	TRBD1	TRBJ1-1	TGTGCCAGCTCCACCACAAGGGACAGCGGGGCTGAAGCTTTCTTT	CASSTTRDSGAEAFF
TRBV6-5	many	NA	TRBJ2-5	TGTGCCAGCAGCCAGGCATTTCAAGAGACCCAGTACTTC	CASSQAFQETQYF
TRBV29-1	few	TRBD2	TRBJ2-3	TGCAGCGTTGAAGGAGGGTCGACTAGCGGGGGAGGGGGCACAGATACGCAGTATTTT	CSVEGGSTSGGGGTDTQYF
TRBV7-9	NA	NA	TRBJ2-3	TGTGCCAGCAGCTTAGACGGGATGCTGACAGATACGCAGTATTTT	CASSLDGMLTDTQYF
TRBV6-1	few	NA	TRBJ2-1	TGTGCCAGCAGTGACGTCCGGGATAATGAGCAGTTCTTC	CASSDVRDNEQFF
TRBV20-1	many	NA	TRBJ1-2	TGCAGTGCTAGTAACAGGGTATCGAGCTATGGCTACACCTTC	CSASNRVSSYGYTF
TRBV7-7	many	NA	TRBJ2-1	TGTGCCAGCAGCAGGGATGTGGGGTACAATGAGCAGTTCTTC	CASSRDVGYNEQFF
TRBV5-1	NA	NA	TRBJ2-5	TGCGCCAGCAGCTTGGGGGTGTTGGAGACCCAGTACTTC	CASSLGVLETQYF
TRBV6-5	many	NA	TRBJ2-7	TGTGCCAGCAGAGGGGGAGGGGAGCAGTACTTC	CASRGGGEQYF
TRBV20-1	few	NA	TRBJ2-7	TGCAGTGCTAGAGATCTCAGGGGTGGGGGCTACGAGCAGTACTTC	CSARDLRGGGYEQYF
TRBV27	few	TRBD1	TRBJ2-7	TGTGCCAGCGCCGCCCGCCAGGGGGCTTACGAGCAGTACTTC	CASAARQGAYEQYF